This T cell receptor (beta chain) is from a study of T cell responses to AZD1222 COVID-19 vaccine. Whole-study results and caveats: Repertoire samples came only from after the peak T cell response. The donor group comprised mostly white British people and more females; the analysis possibly underestimated clonal diversity. At 160-218 and 743-854, vaccine-associated CD4 TCRs were dominant, and they spanned spike. Spike-specific TCRs gained breadth and depth after people received two AZD1222 doses.

The data were produced by immunoSEQ multiplex PCR, yet TCRdb's version contains in-frame clones alone and is incomplete. The sample contains some 120,000 clones, around 90% of which appear only once. CDR1 is MNHEY, CDR2 SMNVEV, per germline (reference sequence). Between the trimmed V and J ends, which lost 1 base and 2 bases, there was a span of 6 bases. This CDR3 is 13 amino acids long. This clone was seen just once. Its antigen is undetermined. V gene TRBV27 combines with J gene TRBJ2-7; unclear D gene. Sequenced material: peripheral blood, taken on day 0 of AZD1222 vaccination. The sequence derives from an adult in good health. The CDR3 DNA reads as TGTGCCAGCAGTTTATTGTCCACCTACGAGCAGTACTTC. It translates to CASSLLSTYEQYF.